The T cell receptor beta chain described here comes from a study of cytomegalovirus exposure and HLA in healthy donors. Across the whole study: An earlier analysis found some 100 million unique TCR beta sequences from about 190 million T cells.

With 60 Vbeta and 13 Jbeta primers, the PCR was carried out. The method was immunoSEQ multiplex PCR; TCRdb's version includes in-frame clones alone and lacks a portion of them. Here the sample spans 140,000 or so clones, around 80% being singletons. Study results and caveats: It was 164 TCR beta chains that were listed as cytomegalovirus-associated. Researchers had no immune exposure information except CMV serostatus available. TRBV6-2, TRBV6-3 and other indistinguishable V segments were excluded.

In its sample, this clone was seen a few times. Its antigen remains unidentified. Germline V gives CDR1 SGHAT, CDR2 FQNNGV. The CDR3 has 15 amino acids. Losses at the gene ends were 1 base for V and 0 bases for J; bases not matched to a gene: 0. The clonotype originates from a woman aged 40 to 50 in good health and CMV-seropositive. V gene TRBV11-2 combines with J gene TRBJ1-1; TRBD1 agrees at 9 bases. The source material was PBMCs. The chain's CDR3 is CASSLGTGVNTEAFF. The CDR3 bases are TGTGCCAGCAGCTTAGGGACAGGGGTGAACACTGAAGCTTTCTTT.